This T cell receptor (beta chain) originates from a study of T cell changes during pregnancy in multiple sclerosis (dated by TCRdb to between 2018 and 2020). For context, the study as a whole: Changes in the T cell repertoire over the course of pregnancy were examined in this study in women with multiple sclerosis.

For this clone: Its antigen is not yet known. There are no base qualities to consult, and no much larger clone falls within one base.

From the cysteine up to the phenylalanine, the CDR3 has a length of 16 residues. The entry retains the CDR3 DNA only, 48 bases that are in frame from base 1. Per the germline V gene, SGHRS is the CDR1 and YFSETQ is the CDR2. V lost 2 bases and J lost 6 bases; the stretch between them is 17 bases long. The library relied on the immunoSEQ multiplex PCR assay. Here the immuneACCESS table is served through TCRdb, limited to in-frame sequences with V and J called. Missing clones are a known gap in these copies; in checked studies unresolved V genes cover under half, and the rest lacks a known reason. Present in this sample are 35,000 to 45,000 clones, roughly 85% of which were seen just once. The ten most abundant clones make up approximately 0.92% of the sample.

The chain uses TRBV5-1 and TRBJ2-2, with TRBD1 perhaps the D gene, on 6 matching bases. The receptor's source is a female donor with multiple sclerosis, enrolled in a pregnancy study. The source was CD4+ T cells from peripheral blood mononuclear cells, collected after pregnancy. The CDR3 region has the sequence CASSLKGEVLAGELFF. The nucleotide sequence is TGCGCCAGCAGCTTAAAGGGGGAAGTGTTAGCCGGGGAGCTGTTTTTT.